Only one count was recorded for the clone carrying this T cell receptor beta chain. Its target is not known. This record comes from a study of OX40 agonist ivuxolimab in advanced cancers. In the study overall: Dose-escalation patients' cancers were hepatocellular carcinoma, melanoma, renal cell or head and neck cancer.

Trimming took 1 base from V and 1 from J; bases not matched to a gene: 2. Germline values: CDR1 KGHSH, CDR2 LQKENI. The CDR3 runs to 18 residues. TCRdb's table, derived via immunoSEQ multiplex PCR, lists solely in-frame clones and lacks some. This table holds about 120,000 clones, approximately 90% found once. Study-level results: Expanded peripheral T-cell antigen specificity went undetermined. At 0.1 to 3.0 mg/kg and by week 6, CD4+ and CD8+ T cells in the blood had expanded clonally.

The sequencing here drew on CD4+ or CD8+ T cells sorted from blood, taken in a trial of the OX40 agonist ivuxolimab. The V call is TRBV18, the J call TRBJ2-6; 12 bases fit TRBD1. This TCR was recovered from an adult with an advanced solid tumor such as melanoma, head and neck, liver or kidney cancer. In DNA form, the CDR3 reads TGTGCCAGCTCACCACGGGGACAGGGGGCGTCTGGGGCCAACGTCCTGACTTTC. It translates to CASSPRGQGASGANVLTF.